The clone carrying this T cell receptor (beta chain) was seen a single time. The antigen is unknown. Other nucleotide sequences from this sample produce the same CDR3. This sample is drawn from a study of T cell responses to AZD1222 COVID-19 vaccine. Across the whole study: Investigators merged groups given second doses at roughly 4 or roughly 12 weeks.

Germline CDR1 and CDR2: SGHRS and YFSETQ. The CDR3 is 16 residues long. With V trimmed by 0 bases and J by 6 bases, 2 bases remained unmatched. Whole-study findings and limits: Repertoires were obtained solely post-peak T cell response. Donors were mostly white British, more females; clonal diversity possibly underestimated.

Clones were read by immunoSEQ multiplex PCR, and TCRdb kept only the in-frame ones, dropping some. This sample has 150,000 to 160,000 clones; around 89% occur once, and the top ten carry 2.5% to 4%. Sample: peripheral blood, taken on day 0 of AZD1222 vaccination. This TCR was recovered from an adult in good health. V usage is TRBV5-1 and J usage is TRBJ1-6; 11 nucleotides align to TRBD1. This CDR3 reads CASSLEGQGANSPLHF. CDR3 in DNA: TGCGCCAGCAGCTTGGAAGGACAGGGGGCTAATTCACCCCTCCACTTT.